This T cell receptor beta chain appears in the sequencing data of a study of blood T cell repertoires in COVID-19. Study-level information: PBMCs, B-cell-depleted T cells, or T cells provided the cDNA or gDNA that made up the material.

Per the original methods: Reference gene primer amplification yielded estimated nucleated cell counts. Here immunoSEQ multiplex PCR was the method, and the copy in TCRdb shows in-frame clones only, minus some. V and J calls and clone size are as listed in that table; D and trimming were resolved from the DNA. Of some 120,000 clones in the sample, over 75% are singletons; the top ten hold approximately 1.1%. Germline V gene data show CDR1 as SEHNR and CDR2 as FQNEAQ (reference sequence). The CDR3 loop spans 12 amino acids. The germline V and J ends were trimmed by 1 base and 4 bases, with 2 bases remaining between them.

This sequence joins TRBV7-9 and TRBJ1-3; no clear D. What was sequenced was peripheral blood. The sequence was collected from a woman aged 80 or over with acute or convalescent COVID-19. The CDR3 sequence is CASSLVGNTIYF. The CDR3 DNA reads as TGTGCCAGCAGCTTAGTAGGAAACACCATATATTTT.